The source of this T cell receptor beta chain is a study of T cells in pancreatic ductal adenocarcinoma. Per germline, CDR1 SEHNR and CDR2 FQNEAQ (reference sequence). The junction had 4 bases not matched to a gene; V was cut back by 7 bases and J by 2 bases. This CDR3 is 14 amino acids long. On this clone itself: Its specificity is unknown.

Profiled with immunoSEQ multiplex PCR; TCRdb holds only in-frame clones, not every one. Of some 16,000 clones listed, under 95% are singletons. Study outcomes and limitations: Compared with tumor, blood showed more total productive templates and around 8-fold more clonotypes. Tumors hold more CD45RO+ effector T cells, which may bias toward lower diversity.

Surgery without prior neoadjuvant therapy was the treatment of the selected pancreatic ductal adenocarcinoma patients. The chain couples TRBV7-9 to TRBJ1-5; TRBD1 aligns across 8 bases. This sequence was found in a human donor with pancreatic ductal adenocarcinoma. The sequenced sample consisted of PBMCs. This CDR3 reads CASMPDRGNQPQHF. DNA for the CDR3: TGTGCCAGCATGCCGGACAGGGGCAATCAGCCCCAGCATTTT.